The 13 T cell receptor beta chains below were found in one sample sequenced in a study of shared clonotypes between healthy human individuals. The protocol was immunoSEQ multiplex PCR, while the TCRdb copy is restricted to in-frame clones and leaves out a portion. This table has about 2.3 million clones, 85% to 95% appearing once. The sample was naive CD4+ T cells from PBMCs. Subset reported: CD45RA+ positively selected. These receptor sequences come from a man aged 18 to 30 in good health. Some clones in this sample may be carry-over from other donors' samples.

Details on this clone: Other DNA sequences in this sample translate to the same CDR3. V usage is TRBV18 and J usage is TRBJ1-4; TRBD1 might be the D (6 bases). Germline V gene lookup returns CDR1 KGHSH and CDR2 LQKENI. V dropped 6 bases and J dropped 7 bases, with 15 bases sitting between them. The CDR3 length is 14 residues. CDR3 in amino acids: CASSRTGGGEKLFF. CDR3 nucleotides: TGTGCCAGCTCCCGGACGGGGGGCGGTGAAAAACTGTTTTTT.

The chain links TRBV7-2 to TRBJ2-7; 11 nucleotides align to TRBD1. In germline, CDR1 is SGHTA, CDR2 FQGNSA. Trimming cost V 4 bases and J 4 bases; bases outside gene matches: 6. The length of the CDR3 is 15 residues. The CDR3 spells CASSYTGTGGYEQYF. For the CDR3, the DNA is TGTGCCAGCAGCTATACCGGGACAGGGGGATACGAGCAGTACTTC.

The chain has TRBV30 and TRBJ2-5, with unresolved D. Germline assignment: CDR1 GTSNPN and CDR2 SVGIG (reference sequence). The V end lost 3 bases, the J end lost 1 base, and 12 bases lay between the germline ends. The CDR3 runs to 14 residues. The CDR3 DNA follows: TGTGCCTGGAGCTGGCTATCCCTCCAAGAGACCCAGTACTTC. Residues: CAWSWLSLQETQYF.

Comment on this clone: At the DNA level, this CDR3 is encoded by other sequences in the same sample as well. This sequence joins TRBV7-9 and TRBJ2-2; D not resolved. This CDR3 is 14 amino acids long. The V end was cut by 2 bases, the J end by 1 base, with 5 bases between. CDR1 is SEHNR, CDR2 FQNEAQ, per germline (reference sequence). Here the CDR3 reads CASSLTQNTGELFF. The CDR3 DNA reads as TGTGCCAGCAGCTTAACCCAGAACACCGGGGAGCTGTTTTTT.

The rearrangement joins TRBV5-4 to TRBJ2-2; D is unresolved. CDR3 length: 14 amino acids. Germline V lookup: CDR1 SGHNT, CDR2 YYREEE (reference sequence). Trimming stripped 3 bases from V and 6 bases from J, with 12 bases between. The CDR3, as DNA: TGTGCCAGCAGCTCGGGTCCATTGGCCGGGGAGCTGTTTTTT. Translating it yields CASSSGPLAGELFF.

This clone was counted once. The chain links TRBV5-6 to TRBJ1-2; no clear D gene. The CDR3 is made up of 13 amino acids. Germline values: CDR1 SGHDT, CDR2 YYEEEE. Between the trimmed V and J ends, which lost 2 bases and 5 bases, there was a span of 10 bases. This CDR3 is CASSFDAGYGYTF. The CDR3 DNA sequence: TGTGCCAGCAGCTTCGACGCGGGGTATGGCTACACCTTC.

CDR3 in DNA: TGCAGTGCGTCGGAAGGGGAAGGCTACACCTTC. Translated, it gives CSASEGEGYTF. The chain is built from TRBV20-1 and TRBJ1-2; D might be TRBD1 (5 bases). Germline-derived CDR1 and CDR2 are DFQATT and SNEGSKA (reference sequence). The V gene lost 6 bases and the J gene lost 8 bases, with 13 bases spanning the gap. The CDR3 is 11 amino acids.

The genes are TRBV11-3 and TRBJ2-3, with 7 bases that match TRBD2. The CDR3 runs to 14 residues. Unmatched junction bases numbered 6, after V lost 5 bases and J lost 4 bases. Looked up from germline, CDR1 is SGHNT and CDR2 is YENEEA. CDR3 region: CASSESGTPDTQYF. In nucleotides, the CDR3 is TGTGCCAGCAGCGAAAGCGGGACCCCAGATACGCAGTATTTT. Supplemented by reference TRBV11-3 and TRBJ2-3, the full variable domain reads EAGVVQSPRYKIIEKKQPVAFWCNPISGHNTLYWYLQNLGQGPELLIRYENEEAVDDSQLPKDRFSAERLKGVDSTLKIQPAELGDSAVYLCASSESGTPDTQYFGPGTRLTVL.

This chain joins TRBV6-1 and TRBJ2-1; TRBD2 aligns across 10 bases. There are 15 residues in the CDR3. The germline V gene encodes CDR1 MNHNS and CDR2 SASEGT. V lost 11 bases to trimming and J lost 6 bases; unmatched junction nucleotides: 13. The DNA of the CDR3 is TGTGCCTCCTCAGGGGGACTAGCGCGACCCAATGAGCAGTTCTTC. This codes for CASSGGLARPNEQFF.

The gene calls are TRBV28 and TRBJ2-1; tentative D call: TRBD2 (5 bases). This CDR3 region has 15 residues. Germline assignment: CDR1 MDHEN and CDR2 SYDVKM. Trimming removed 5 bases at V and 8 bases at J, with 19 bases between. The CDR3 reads CASSQKPGLAYEQFF. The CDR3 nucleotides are TGTGCCAGCAGTCAGAAGCCGGGTCTAGCCTATGAGCAGTTCTTC.

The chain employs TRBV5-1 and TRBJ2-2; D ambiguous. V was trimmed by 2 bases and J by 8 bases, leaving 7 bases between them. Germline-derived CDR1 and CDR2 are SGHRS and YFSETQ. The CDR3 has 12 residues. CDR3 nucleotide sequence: TGCGCCAGCAGCTTCCTACGGGGGGAGCTGTTTTTT. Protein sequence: CASSFLRGELFF.

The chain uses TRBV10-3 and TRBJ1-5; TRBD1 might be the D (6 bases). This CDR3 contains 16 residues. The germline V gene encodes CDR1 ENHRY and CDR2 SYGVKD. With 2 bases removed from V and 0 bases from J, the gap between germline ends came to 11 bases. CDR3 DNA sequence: TGTGCCATCAGTGAGAGGGGGGATTATAGCAATCAGCCCCAGCATTTT. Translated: CAISERGDYSNQPQHF.

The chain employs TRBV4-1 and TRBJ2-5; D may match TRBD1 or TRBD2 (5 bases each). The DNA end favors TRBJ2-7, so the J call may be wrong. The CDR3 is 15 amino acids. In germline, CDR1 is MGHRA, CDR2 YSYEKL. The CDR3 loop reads CASSQTGTDAYEQYF. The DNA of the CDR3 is TGCGCCAGCAGCCAGACCGGGACCGATGCCTACGAGCAGTACTTC.